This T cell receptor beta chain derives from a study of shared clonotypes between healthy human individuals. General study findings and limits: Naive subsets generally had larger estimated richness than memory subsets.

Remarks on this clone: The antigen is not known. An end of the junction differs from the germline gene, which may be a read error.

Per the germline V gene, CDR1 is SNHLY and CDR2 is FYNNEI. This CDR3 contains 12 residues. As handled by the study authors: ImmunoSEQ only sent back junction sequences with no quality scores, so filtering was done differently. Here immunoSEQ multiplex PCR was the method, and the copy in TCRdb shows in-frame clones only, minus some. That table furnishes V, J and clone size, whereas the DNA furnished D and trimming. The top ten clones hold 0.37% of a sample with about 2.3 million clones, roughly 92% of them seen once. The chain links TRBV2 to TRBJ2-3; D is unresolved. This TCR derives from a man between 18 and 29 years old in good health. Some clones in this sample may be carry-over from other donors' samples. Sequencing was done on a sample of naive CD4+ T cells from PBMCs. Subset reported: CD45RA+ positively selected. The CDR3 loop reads CASSDDKFSNTF. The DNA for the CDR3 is TGTGCCAGCAGTGATGATAAGTTTTCCAACACGTTT.